This entry is about one T cell receptor beta chain. This record belongs to a study of T cell changes during pregnancy in multiple sclerosis. Generated by immunoSEQ multiplex PCR, the TCRdb table keeps only in-frame clones and is missing some. The data show just over 55,000 clones, approximately 90% seen once. The source of this sequence is a female donor in good health, enrolled as a control in a pregnancy study. The starting material was peripheral blood, obtained after pregnancy.

CDR3 amino acids: CASSEVPAETQYF. CDR3 bases: TGTGCCAGCAGTGAAGTGCCTGCGGAGACCCAGTACTTC. The V gene is TRBV6-1, the J gene TRBJ2-5; D not resolved. Trimming removed 1 base from V and 5 bases from J, with 8 bases in between. The CDR3 sequence is 13 residues long. Germline values: CDR1 MNHNS, CDR2 SASEGT.